The T cell receptor beta chain under discussion was sequenced for a study of blood T cell repertoires in COVID-19. Study at large: The United States, Italy and Spain supplied acute and convalescent COVID-19 samples.

Libraries were prepared by immunoSEQ multiplex PCR; TCRdb keeps only in-frame clonotypes and omits some of them. The data show 410,000 or so clones, with 70% to 90% seen just once and approximately 1.4% held by the top ten. The receptor was isolated from a woman aged 30 to 39 with active or convalescent COVID-19. The sequenced material came from peripheral blood.

The CDR3 DNA is TGTGCCAGCAGCGAGGGGGGGGCTAGCGCCCTACCAAGGGAGCAGTTCTTC. Its protein product is CASSEGGASALPREQFF. The chain uses TRBV7-8 and TRBJ2-1, with a weak D call TRBD2 (7 bases). Trimming took off 5 bases at V and 10 bases at J, with 27 bases between the two ends. This CDR3 has 17 residues. Germline CDR1 is SGHVS and CDR2 is FQNEAQ.